This record covers a single TCR beta chain. Its antigen target is currently unknown. No base quality information exists; no much larger clone differs at one position. This sample is drawn from a study of blood T cells in healthy people across ages (dated by TCRdb to the mid-2010s). A note on the overall study: Template switching captured roughly one uniquely barcoded TCR beta cDNA molecule per two T cells in model experiments. To track age-related changes in TCR beta repertoire diversity, the study relied on deep sequencing normalized with unique cDNA molecular identifiers. The donors were divided into four age groups: young (average around 15 years), middle-aged (over 35), aged (approximately 62) and long-lived (around 80). To avoid experimental bias, donors of different ages were randomly spread across the sequencing lanes. For two donors (one aged 18 to 30 and one aged 80 or older), the study analyzed two additional independent replicas of 1 million unique cDNA reads from the same blood draw. Study-wide findings and limitations: Donor CMV infection status was unknown, potentially confounding age-related changes in expanded clonotypes. The percentage of naive T cells measured by flow cytometry correlated strongly with observed TCR beta diversity. As age increased, observed TCR beta diversity per million T cells dropped in a roughly linear way, and a significant reduction was already evident by age about 40. Estimates of total diversity based on one million sequenced T cells were considered lower bounds and underestimates. Because profiling used bulk unsorted PBMCs, naive and antigen-experienced compartments could not be compared conclusively. Compared with the aged group, the long-lived group had more naive CD4+ T cells, fewer expanded clones and increased TCR diversity, suggesting age selection.

To prepare the library, 5' RACE was applied. Sequenced using an Illumina HiSeq 2500. A second roughly 7 to 11 cycle PCR used a sample-barcoded 5' primer and a J-beta primer mix. Each TCR beta cDNA molecule received a unique molecular identifier from a template-switch 5' adaptor carrying 12 random nucleotides. Each sample yielded at least 2.5 million CDR3-containing paired-end reads. First-strand cDNA was synthesized from all RNA with the Mint cDNA synthesis kit, primed by a TRBC-specific oligonucleotide. After uracil-DNA glycosylase treatment, a first 18-cycle PCR used universal primers M1SS and BC2_uni_R on all cDNA. As for the original processing: For normalization, 1 million high-quality reads were randomly selected from each sample, with every read carrying a distinct molecular identifier. Instead of being binned into consensus sequences, reads that shared molecular identifiers were thrown out. MiTCR, with a Q25 quality threshold and the strictest error-elimination algorithm, was used for CDR3 identification, clonotype clustering and error correction. A nonparametric unseen species model using Euler transformation provided a lower-bound estimate of total TCR beta diversity. TCRdb handled the public reads itself, with Q25 trimming in fastp and clone calling in MiXCR, and kept productive beta chains. Here each entry gathers all rows of one CDR3 protein and keeps the most common genes and DNA. What appears here as the V and J calls and clone size reflects TCRdb's work, not the paper's. The sample table shows about 1.6 million distinct CDR3 sequences, and about 35% are seen once. The top ten hold roughly 12% of the sample.

Counted from cysteine to phenylalanine, this CDR3 has 17 amino acids. CDR3 DNA is the only sequence kept; it has 51 bases, read in frame from the first base. Per the germline V gene (reference sequence), SEHNR is the CDR1 and FQNEAQ is the CDR2. Trimming removed 11 bases from V and 0 bases from J, leaving 24 bases between the germline ends. The donors were roughly 40 Caucasian individuals from Russia, aged roughly 6 to 100 years, who were systemically healthy. About 9.1 milliliters of peripheral blood were collected from each donor into EDTA-treated Vacutainer tubes. Ficoll-Paque density-gradient centrifugation was used to isolate PBMCs, with at least 6.5 million per sample. Trizol reagent was used to extract total RNA from the PBMCs, yielding at least 5.5 micrograms per sample. Naive CD45RAhigh/CD27high T cell percentages were measured by flow cytometry on a PBMC aliquot from every donor.

Material: blood. The chain is encoded by TRBV7-9 joined to TRBJ2-3, with TRBD1 tentatively as D gene (6 bases match). The receptor's source is a woman in her twenties or thirties in good health. The CDR3 region reads CAARGGDEATSTDTQYF. The DNA sequence is TGTGCCGCCCGTGGGGGCGACGAAGCTACTAGCACAGATACGCAGTATTTT. The full variable domain, completed from the reference TRBV7-9 and TRBJ2-3 proteins outside the CDR3, reads DTGVSQNPRHKITKRGQNVTFRCDPISEHNRLYWYRQTLGQGPEFLTYFQNEAQLEKSRLLSDRFSAERPKGSFSTLEIQRTEQGDSAMYLCAARGGDEATSTDTQYFGPGTRLTVL.